This TCR beta chain was found in a study of identical twins. Germline CDR1 SGHTA, CDR2 FQGTGA. The J segment lost 3 bases and the V segment lost 6 bases, leaving 17 bases of the junction unmatched. CDR3 length: 17 residues. Regarding the study as a whole: Twins' surplus sharing was weaker for beta out-of-frame sequences. Out-of-frame alpha sequences common to twins exhibited an excess of low generation probability.

This clonotype was counted many times. No antigen is known for it. Addition of a universal primer site occurred through template switching, and cDNA carried unique molecular identifiers. TCRdb re-called the 5' RACE reads through MiXCR, storing one row per CDR3 protein. The repertoire includes fewer than 250,000 distinct CDR3 sequences, about 7.5% of them detected once, and about 1.8% sits in the top ten. This same sample was also taken into another study, of yellow fever vaccine responses in identical twins.

Sequencing was performed on memory (CD45RO+) T cells sorted from blood. The V gene is TRBV7-3, the J gene TRBJ2-7, with 7 bases matching TRBD2. This TCR was sampled from a young woman in good health. The CDR3 region has the DNA TGTGCCAGCAGTCGAGGGAGGGGAAGGGAGACAGACTACGAGCAGTACTTC. It translates to CASSRGRGRETDYEQYF.